This T cell receptor beta chain was identified during a study of response to subunit inactivated influenza vaccine. The CDR3 runs to 14 residues. V was shortened by 1 base and J by 2 bases, with 9 bases between the two germline ends. The germline CDR1 and CDR2 sequences are SGHRS and YFSETQ. TCRdb re-called the RT-PCR reads with MiXCR, one entry per CDR3 protein. The table includes about 540,000 distinct CDR3 sequences, roughly 25% detected once. These data also featured in a second study, about T cells expressing NK-cell markers. That work contributes: UMI-tagged 5'RACE template switching yielded the TCR beta cDNA. According to the study, TCR beta repertoires originated from sorted CD3+CD56+NKG2C+, CD3+CD56+NKG2C- and CD3+CD56-NKG2C+ T cells.

The source material was CD4+ T cells sorted from PBMCs, sampled roughly 13 days after vaccination. The chain uses TRBV5-1 and TRBJ2-5, with a weak D call TRBD2 (5 bases). This clonotype was obtained from a man between 45 and 60 years old who received an inactivated influenza vaccine. CDR3 residues: CASSLHPGQETQYF. CDR3 sequence (DNA): TGCGCCAGCAGCTTGCATCCGGGACAAGAGACCCAGTACTTC.